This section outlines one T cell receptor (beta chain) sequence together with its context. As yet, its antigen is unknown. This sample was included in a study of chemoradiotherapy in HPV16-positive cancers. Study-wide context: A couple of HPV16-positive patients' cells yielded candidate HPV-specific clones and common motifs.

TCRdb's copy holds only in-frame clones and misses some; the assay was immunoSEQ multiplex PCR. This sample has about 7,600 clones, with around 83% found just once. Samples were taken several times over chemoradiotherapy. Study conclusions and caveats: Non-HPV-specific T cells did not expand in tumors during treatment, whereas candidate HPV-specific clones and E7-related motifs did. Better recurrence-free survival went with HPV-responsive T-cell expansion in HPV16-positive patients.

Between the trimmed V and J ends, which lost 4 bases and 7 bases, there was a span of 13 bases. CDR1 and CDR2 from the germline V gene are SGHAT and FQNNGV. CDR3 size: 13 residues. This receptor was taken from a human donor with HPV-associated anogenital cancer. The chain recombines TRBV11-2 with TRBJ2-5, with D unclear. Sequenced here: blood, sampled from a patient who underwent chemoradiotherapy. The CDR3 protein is CASSSGVFRTQYF. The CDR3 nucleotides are TGTGCCAGCAGCTCAGGTGTGTTTCGGACCCAGTACTTC.